This T cell receptor beta chain was retrieved from a study of shared T cell receptors in the human thymus. With V trimmed by 5 bases and J by 2 bases, 12 bases remained unmatched. Looked up from germline, CDR1 is LNHDA and CDR2 is SQIVND (reference sequence). The CDR3 runs 16 residues. This clone was detected once. TCRdb keeps only in-frame clones here, not all; method: immunoSEQ multiplex PCR. The sample contains about 500,000 clones, 75% to 80% of which appear only once. These records were also assigned to another study, of human thymus T cells. That study reports: All donors were healthy Finnish infants who were undergoing corrective surgery to treat congenital heart defects. Thymus tissue was removed during corrective cardiac surgery. Thymic and blood repertoires appeared to show biased V and J gene usage. What related research reported was that thymic repertoires overlapped highly among unrelated individuals.

The genes are TRBV19 and TRBJ2-7; 7 bases fit TRBD1. The source of this sequence is a boy younger than two with a congenital heart defect. The source material was thymocytes. The CDR3 region has the DNA TGTGCCAGTAGTCATGGTCGGCAGGGGGAACCCTACGAGCAGTACTTC. Protein sequence: CASSHGRQGEPYEQYF.